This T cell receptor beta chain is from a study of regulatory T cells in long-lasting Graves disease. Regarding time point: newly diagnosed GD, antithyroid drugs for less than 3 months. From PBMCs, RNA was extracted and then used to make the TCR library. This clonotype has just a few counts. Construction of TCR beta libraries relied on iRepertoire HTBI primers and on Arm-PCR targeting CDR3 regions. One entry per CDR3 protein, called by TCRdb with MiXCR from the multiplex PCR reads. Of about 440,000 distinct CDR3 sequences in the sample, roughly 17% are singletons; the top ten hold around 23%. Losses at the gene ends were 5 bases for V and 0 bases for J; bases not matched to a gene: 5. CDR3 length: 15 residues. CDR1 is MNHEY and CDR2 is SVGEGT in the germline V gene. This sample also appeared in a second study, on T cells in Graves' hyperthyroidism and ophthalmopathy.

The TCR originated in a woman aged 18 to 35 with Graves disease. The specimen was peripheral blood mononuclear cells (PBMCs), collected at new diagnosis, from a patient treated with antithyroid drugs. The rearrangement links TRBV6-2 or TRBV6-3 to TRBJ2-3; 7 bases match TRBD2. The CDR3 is CASSVSGRSTDTQYF. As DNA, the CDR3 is TGTGCCAGCAGTGTTAGCGGGCGAAGCACAGATACGCAGTATTTT.